These 27 T cell receptor beta chains were all obtained from the same sample, sequenced in a study of blood T cell repertoires in COVID-19 (dated by TCRdb to the early 2020s). To prepare the library, the immunoSEQ multiplex PCR assay was applied. In its TCRdb copy, this immuneACCESS table keeps in-frame sequences only and misses some clones. Where compared with another copy, unresolved V genes explain less than half of these, and the others have no known cause. For this sample there are 200,000 or so clones; around 83% appear just once. The ten biggest clones cover around 6.1% of the sample. Sequenced: peripheral blood. The receptor source for this set is a woman between 35 and 50 years old with acute or convalescent COVID-19.

Written as DNA, the CDR3 is TGTGCCAGCATAAGTGGTGAGGCAACTAATGAAAAACTGTTTTTT. It translates to CASISGEATNEKLFF. The genes are TRBV6-5 and TRBJ1-4; the D is unclear. Per the germline V gene, CDR1 is MNHEY and CDR2 is SVGAGI. V was pared by 7 bases and J by 0 bases, with 12 bases between. This CDR3 is built from 15 residues.

The V gene is TRBV21-1, the J gene TRBJ1-2. TRBV21-1 is marked as a pseudogene. The CDR3 has 13 residues. In DNA form, the CDR3 reads TGTGCCAGCAGCCCCGGGGGGCGGGGTGGCTACACCTTC. As protein: CASSPGGRGGYTF.

This chain uses TRBV19 with TRBJ1-1; D gene ambiguous. Germline V gene lookup returns CDR1 LNHDA and CDR2 SQIVND (reference sequence). The CDR3 is 12 residues long. Trimming pared 7 bases from V and 4 bases from J, leaving 10 bases between. This chain's CDR3 is CASIRGITEAFF. CDR3 DNA: TGTGCCAGTATTCGGGGTATCACTGAAGCTTTCTTT.

The V and J genes are TRBV27 and TRBJ1-4; 10 bases match TRBD1. Per the germline V gene, CDR1 is MNHEY and CDR2 is SMNVEV (reference sequence). The CDR3 covers 15 residues. J lost 5 bases, V lost 5 bases, and 5 bases had no gene match. In DNA form, the CDR3 reads TGTGCCAGCAGTACCCAGGGACAGGGGAATGAAAAACTGTTTTTT. Residues: CASSTQGQGNEKLFF.

V gene TRBV12-3 or TRBV12-4 combines with J gene TRBJ1-1, with D maybe TRBD1 (5 bases). Trimming took 7 bases from V and 1 from J, leaving 10 bases between them. The CDR3 extends over 13 amino acids. DNA of the CDR3: TGTGCCAGCACCGGTAGGGGGAACACTGAAGCTTTCTTT. Its protein product is CASTGRGNTEAFF.

This sequence joins TRBV7-9 and TRBJ2-1; 14 bases line up with TRBD2. The germline V gene has CDR1 SEHNR and CDR2 FQNEAQ (reference sequence). This CDR3 is built from 17 residues. Germline trimming cut 5 bases from V and 5 bases from J; bases unmatched to any gene: 8. The CDR3 spells CASSLTSGGAPDNEQFF. The CDR3 DNA is TGTGCCAGCAGCCTGACTAGCGGGGGGGCCCCGGACAATGAGCAGTTCTTC.

This rearrangement joins TRBV11-3 to TRBJ2-3, with TRBD2 matching 13 bases. The germline V gene encodes CDR1 SGHNT and CDR2 YENEEA. This CDR3 contains 17 residues. With 5 bases clipped from V and 6 bases from J, the junction kept 11 bases outside the gene matches. DNA of the CDR3: TGTGCCAGCAGCATGATTCGGACTAGCGGGGGTCGGGATACGCAGTATTTT. This gives the protein CASSMIRTSGGRDTQYF. The entire variable domain, with the rest obtained from reference TRBV11-3 and TRBJ2-3, is as follows: EAGVVQSPRYKIIEKKQPVAFWCNPISGHNTLYWYLQNLGQGPELLIRYENEEAVDDSQLPKDRFSAERLKGVDSTLKIQPAELGDSAVYLCASSMIRTSGGRDTQYFGPGTRLTVL.

This clone was counted a single time. V gene TRBV10-3 combines with J gene TRBJ2-2, with 8 bases matching TRBD1. The CDR3 length is 13 residues. Losses at the gene ends were 7 bases for V and 7 bases for J; bases not matched to a gene: 5. CDR1 ENHRY and CDR2 SYGVKD come from the germline V gene. Written as DNA, the CDR3 is TGTGCCATCATGGAACAGGGGGGCGGGGAGCTGTTTTTT. Encoded protein: CAIMEQGGGELFF.

CDR3 loop: CASSQFNQPQHF. The CDR3 DNA reads TGTGCCAGCAGTCAGTTCAATCAGCCCCAGCATTTT. The rearrangement links TRBV6-5 to TRBJ1-5; D is ambiguous. Germline V lookup: CDR1 MNHEY, CDR2 SVGAGI. The CDR3 is 12 residues long. The V end was cut by 5 bases, the J end by 3 bases, with 5 bases between.

The CDR3 sequence is CASSLLVSNEQYF. DNA of the CDR3: TGCGCCAGCAGCCTACTAGTAAGTAACGAGCAGTACTTC. This chain uses TRBV5-1 with TRBJ2-7; perhaps TRBD2 as D (5 bases). V was trimmed by 4 bases and J by 5 bases, leaving 13 bases between them. Germline values: CDR1 SGHRS, CDR2 YFSETQ. There are 13 residues in the CDR3.

V usage is TRBV2 and J usage is TRBJ2-1; maybe TRBD2 (5 bases). Trimming cost V 8 bases and J 9 bases, with 17 bases left between them. This CDR3 region has 13 residues. CDR1 SNHLY and CDR2 FYNNEI come from the germline V gene. DNA for the CDR3: TGTGCCAGCGACCTACTTCTAGCTACTGAGCAGTTCTTC. Its translation is CASDLLLATEQFF.

This clone appeared a single time. The V gene is TRBV9, the J gene TRBJ1-2, with 7 bases matching TRBD1. The V and J ends lost 5 bases and 5 bases, in that order; junction bases with no gene match: 15. The germline V gene has CDR1 SGDLS and CDR2 YYNGEE. The CDR3 runs to 16 residues. CDR3 protein: CASRATGDVGHYGYTF. The DNA for the CDR3 is TGTGCCAGCAGGGCCACAGGGGACGTCGGCCATTATGGCTACACCTTC.

The V gene is TRBV6-2 or TRBV6-3, the J gene TRBJ2-7; D is undetermined. The germline V gene encodes CDR1 MNHEY and CDR2 SVGEGT. The CDR3 extends over 12 amino acids. The V end lost 6 bases, the J end lost 5 bases, and 11 bases lay between the germline ends. This CDR3 is CASSPRGHEQYF. Here the CDR3 DNA reads TGTGCCAGCAGCCCACGAGGCCACGAGCAGTACTTC.

The V call is TRBV10-1, the J call TRBJ2-1; TRBD2 matches 14 bases. CDR1 is WNHNN, CDR2 SYGVQD, per germline (reference sequence). Trimming removed 6 bases from V and 9 bases from J; junction bases left unmatched: 10. The CDR3 has 16 amino acids. The CDR3 DNA is TGCGCCAGCAGGGATGCGGGACTAGCGGGAGTATCTGAGCAGTTCTTC. It yields the protein CASRDAGLAGVSEQFF.

The V call is TRBV5-5, the J call TRBJ2-5; D not resolved. The CDR3 has 14 residues. Germline V gene data show CDR1 as SGHKS and CDR2 as YYEKEE (reference sequence). The V end was cut by 1 base, the J end by 0 bases, with 7 bases between. CDR3 sequence: CASSLYSNQETQYF. The CDR3 DNA sequence: TGTGCCAGCAGCTTGTACAGTAACCAAGAGACCCAGTACTTC.

The chain combines TRBV2 with TRBJ1-6, with D possibly TRBD1 on 5 matching bases. Trimming shortened V by 11 bases and J by 6 bases, and 11 bases separated the two germline ends. This CDR3 contains 12 residues. Germline V gene lookup returns CDR1 SNHLY and CDR2 FYNNEI. Here the CDR3 reads CALSQGNSPLHF. The CDR3 nucleotides read TGTGCCCTAAGTCAGGGTAATTCACCCCTCCACTTT.

In regard to this clone: Given a much more abundant clone one base away, this may be a read error. V usage is TRBV4-1 and J usage is TRBJ1-1; D perhaps matches TRBD1 (5 bases). This CDR3 region has 15 residues. Germline lookup yields CDR1 MGHRA and CDR2 YSYEKL. Trimming stripped 1 base from V and 5 bases from J, with 14 bases between. The CDR3 loop is CASSQAYGGRTEAFF. The CDR3 nucleotides are TGCGCCAGCAGCCAAGCGTACGGGGGGAGGACTGAAGCTTTCTTT.

The CDR3 DNA follows: TGTGCCAGCAGTTTACAGGAATATAGCAATCAGCCCCAGCATTTT. It is translated as CASSLQEYSNQPQHF. V is TRBV28 and J is TRBJ1-5, with D unresolved. From germline, CDR1 is MDHEN and CDR2 SYDVKM. This CDR3 comprises 15 residues. V lost 2 bases, J lost 0 bases, and 8 bases lay in between.

Written as DNA, the CDR3 is TGCGCCAGCTCTCGTGGGAGAGACTACGAGCAGTACTTC. Its translation: CASSRGRDYEQYF. This chain joins TRBV10-2 and TRBJ2-7; TRBD2 might be the D (5 bases). Germline V gene lookup returns CDR1 WSHSY and CDR2 SAAADI. This CDR3 is 13 amino acids long. The V end lost 8 bases, the J end lost 3 bases, and 14 bases lay between the germline ends.

V usage is TRBV27 and J usage is TRBJ1-6, with 8 positions matching TRBD1. This CDR3 is 17 amino acids long. Germline V gene lookup returns CDR1 MNHEY and CDR2 SMNVEV (reference sequence). V shed 4 bases and J 9 bases; nucleotides not matched to a gene: 14. CDR3 sequence reads: CASSSGTGGGVSSPLHF. As DNA, the CDR3 is TGTGCCAGCAGTTCCGGTACAGGGGGTGGAGTGAGTTCACCCCTCCACTTT.

This clone was seen just once. The chain has TRBV28 and TRBJ1-1, with a weak D call TRBD1 (6 bases). The germline CDR1 and CDR2 sequences are MDHEN and SYDVKM. Trimming cost V 3 bases and J 4 bases, with 12 bases left between them. CDR3 length equals 14 residues. For the CDR3, the DNA is TGTGCCAGCAGTTTTGTTCAGGGGACCACTGAAGCTTTCTTT. It translates to CASSFVQGTTEAFF. The full variable domain, in which reference TRBV28 and TRBJ1-1 provide the parts outside the CDR3, is DVKVTQSSRYLVKRTGEKVFLECVQDMDHENMFWYRQDPGLGLRLIYFSYDVKMKEKGDIPEGYSVSREKKERFSLILESASTNQTSMYLCASSFVQGTTEAFFGQGTRLTVV.

V and J are TRBV5-1 and TRBJ1-2; D gene unclear. Trimming shortened V by 0 bases and J by 0 bases, and 9 bases separated the two germline ends. Germline assignment: CDR1 SGHRS and CDR2 YFSETQ. The CDR3 is made up of 15 amino acids. CDR3 sequence (DNA): TGCGCCAGCAGCTTGGTGTCAGAAGCTAACTATGGCTACACCTTC. Protein: CASSLVSEANYGYTF.

The chain is built from TRBV28 and TRBJ2-2; the match to TRBD1 covers 8 bases. The CDR3 has 15 residues. V gave up 5 bases and J gave up 7 bases; unmatched junction bases: 9. The germline V gene has CDR1 MDHEN and CDR2 SYDVKM. CDR3 sequence reads: CASSDRGLEFGELFF. The CDR3 bases are TGTGCCAGCAGTGACAGGGGCCTAGAGTTCGGGGAGCTGTTTTTT.

This clone was seen many times. This sample includes further DNA sequences coding for the same CDR3. This chain joins TRBV27 and TRBJ1-2, with 8 nucleotides matching TRBD1. Per germline, CDR1 MNHEY and CDR2 SMNVEV (reference sequence). V was clipped by 3 bases and J by 6 bases; unmatched bases: 0. CDR3 size: 12 residues. As DNA, the CDR3 is TGTGCCAGCAGTTTGACAGGGGATGGCTACACCTTC. It encodes CASSLTGDGYTF.

This chain links TRBV21-1 with TRBJ1-2. TRBV21-1 represents a pseudogene. This CDR3 has 14 residues. CDR3 nucleotide sequence: TGTGCCAGCAGCAAAGTCTGGACGGACTCTCGCTACACCTTC. Translation: CASSKVWTDSRYTF.

The rearrangement uses TRBV28 and TRBJ1-4; D not certain. Trimming shortened V by 3 bases and J by 4 bases, and 9 bases separated the two germline ends. The CDR3 runs to 14 residues. Germline values: CDR1 MDHEN, CDR2 SYDVKM. CDR3 nucleotides: TGTGCCAGCAGTTTGATCGGGGTTAATGAAAAACTGTTTTTT. Translated: CASSLIGVNEKLFF.

The rearrangement joins TRBV5-1 to TRBJ2-7; a weak D match, TRBD1 (5 bases). Germline assignment: CDR1 SGHRS and CDR2 YFSETQ. The CDR3 consists of 15 residues. V was clipped by 0 bases and J by 5 bases, with 15 bases between them. CDR3 loop: CASSLGDRVTHEQYF. DNA for the CDR3: TGCGCCAGCAGCTTGGGTGACAGAGTTACCCACGAGCAGTACTTC. The complete variable domain, with remaining parts taken from reference TRBV5-1 and TRBJ2-7, reads KAGVTQTPRYLIKTRGQQVTLSCSPISGHRSVSWYQQTPGQGLQFLFEYFSETQRNKGNFPGRFSGRQFSNSRSEMNVSTLELGDSALYLCASSLGDRVTHEQYFGPGTRLTVT.